What follows are 31 T cell receptor beta chains derived from one specimen sequenced in a study of T-cell reconstitution after alpha-beta-depleted transplantation in children. Unique molecular identifiers were incorporated when the TCRbeta library was constructed. TCRdb redid the calling of the PCR reads with MiXCR, one entry per CDR3 protein. The sample contains about 360,000 distinct CDR3 sequences, 13% of which appear only once. The specimen was PBMCs, collected from the stem cell graft. Every receptor here comes from a human donor who donated a stem cell graft to a child with Fanconi anemia.

This clonotype was counted ten times or more. The rearrangement uses TRBV28 and TRBJ2-7, with unresolved D. Trimming took 2 bases from V and 1 from J, leaving 6 bases between them. Germline-derived CDR1 and CDR2 are MDHEN and SYDVKM. This CDR3 has 13 amino acids. CDR3 nucleotide sequence: TGTGCCAGCAGTTTAGGCATTTCCTACGAGCAGTACGTC. This sequence encodes CASSLGISYEQYV.

The chain has TRBV20-1 and TRBJ2-2, with 8 bases identical to TRBD2. The CDR3 runs to 15 residues. Per the germline V gene, CDR1 is DFQATT and CDR2 is SNEGSKA (reference sequence). V lost 2 bases, J lost 0 bases, and 2 bases stayed unmatched. CDR3 nucleotide sequence: TGCAGTGCTAGACGGACTAGCTCGAACACCGGGGAGCTGTTTTTT. Translated, it gives CSARRTSSNTGELFF.

This chain uses TRBV5-1 with TRBJ2-3; no clear D. CDR1 and CDR2 from the germline V gene are SGHRS and YFSETQ. This CDR3 has 13 amino acids. Trimming took 0 bases from V and 11 from J, leaving 13 bases between them. The CDR3 spells CASSLGGRTGQYF. The CDR3 DNA sequence: TGCGCCAGCAGCTTGGGGGGTCGGACCGGGCAGTATTTT.

This clonotype showed up many times. The chain carries TRBV5-1 and TRBJ2-3, with D perhaps TRBD1 (6 bases). CDR1 SGHRS and CDR2 YFSETQ come from the germline V gene. The CDR3 consists of 15 residues. V lost 4 bases, J lost 0 bases, and 12 bases lay in between. CDR3: CASSPPGQSTDTQYF. The CDR3, as DNA: TGCGCCAGCAGCCCCCCCGGACAGAGCACAGATACGCAGTATTTT.

This clonotype was detected ten times or more. The rearrangement links TRBV12-3 or TRBV12-4 to TRBJ2-5; D is uncertain. Trimming removed 2 bases at V and 3 bases at J, with 13 bases between. The CDR3 consists of 15 residues. Here the CDR3 DNA reads TGTGCCAGCAGTTTATTGGCCGGGTCCGAAGAGACCCAGTACTTC. Amino acid sequence: CASSLLAGSEETQYF.

This clonotype was seen at least ten times. The rearrangement links TRBV20-1 to TRBJ2-1; 7 nucleotides align to TRBD1. The junction had 7 bases not matched to a gene; V was cut back by 1 base and J by 7 bases. CDR1 DFQATT and CDR2 SNEGSKA come from the germline V gene (reference sequence). The CDR3 is 14 amino acids. CDR3 residues: CSARAPDRANEQFF. The CDR3 DNA follows: TGCAGTGCTAGAGCGCCTGACAGGGCAAATGAGCAGTTCTTC.

The chain couples TRBV2 to TRBJ2-7, with 8 bases aligning to TRBD1. J gave up 4 bases and V 2 bases, and 7 bases lay outside the gene matches. The length of the CDR3 is 15 residues. The V gene's germline CDR1 is SNHLY and CDR2 FYNNEI. CDR3 bases: TGTGCCAGCAGTGAACTTGGGACAGGAGGATACGAGCAGTACGTC. Translated: CASSELGTGGYEQYV.

The rearrangement links TRBV28 to TRBJ1-1, with no clear D. This CDR3 has 12 amino acids. CDR1 is MDHEN and CDR2 is SYDVKM in the germline V gene. V was pared by 4 bases and J by 8 bases, with 11 bases between. The CDR3 loop reads CASSSLATEAFF. The CDR3 DNA is TGTGCCAGCAGTTCCCTGGCAACCGAAGCTTTCTTT.

This clonotype was observed many times. V is TRBV7-6 and J is TRBJ1-1; D unclear. This CDR3 is built from 13 residues. CDR1 is SGHVS, CDR2 FNYEAQ, per germline. Trimming stripped 7 bases from V and 8 bases from J, with 17 bases between. CDR3 loop: CASKPQLEIEAFF. The CDR3 DNA reads TGTGCCAGCAAACCCCAGCTTGAAATCGAAGCTTTCTTT. Full variable domain (rest looked up from reference TRBV7-6 and TRBJ1-1): GAGVSQSPRYKVTKRGQDVALRCDPISGHVSLYWYRQALGQGPEFLTYFNYEAQQDKSGLPNDRFSAERPEGSISTLTIQRTEQRDSAMYRCASKPQLEIEAFFGQGTRLTVV.

In this sample, this clonotype turned up a few times. The rearrangement uses TRBV4-3 and TRBJ1-1; possibly TRBD1 for D (6 bases). The germline CDR1 and CDR2 sequences are LGHNA and YSLEER. The CDR3 has 16 residues. V gave up 0 bases and J gave up 1 base, with 12 bases separating them. CDR3 in amino acids: CASSQDGGGQNTEAFF. CDR3 DNA: TGCGCCAGCAGCCAAGATGGGGGGGGACAGAACACTGAAGCTTTCTTT.

The V call is TRBV20-1, the J call TRBJ1-1; tentative D call: TRBD1 (5 bases). The CDR3 is made up of 14 amino acids. Germline V gene data show CDR1 as DFQATT and CDR2 as SNEGSKA (reference sequence). Trimming took 5 bases from V and 1 from J, leaving 14 bases between them. CDR3 amino acids: CSAPPGPWNTEAFF. The CDR3 nucleotides read TGCAGTGCTCCGCCGGGACCGTGGAACACTGAAGCTTTCTTT.

The V gene is TRBV4-3, the J gene TRBJ2-1; TRBD1 agrees at 9 bases. Germline lookup yields CDR1 LGHNA and CDR2 YSLEER. With 4 bases clipped from V and 8 bases from J, the junction kept 9 bases outside the gene matches. CDR3 size: 15 residues. The CDR3 here is CASSPRTGGSDEQFF. CDR3 nucleotide sequence: TGCGCCAGCAGCCCGCGAACAGGGGGCTCGGATGAGCAGTTCTTC.

This clonotype was seen only a few times. V gene TRBV6-1 combines with J gene TRBJ2-2; TRBD2 matches 7 bases. V was clipped by 7 bases and J by 5 bases; unmatched bases: 10. The germline gives CDR1 MNHNS, CDR2 SASEGT. The CDR3 sequence is 15 residues long. CDR3 sequence (DNA): TGTGCCAGCACACCGGGAGGCCCGAGGACCGGGGAGCTGTTTTTT. Residues: CASTPGGPRTGELFF.

This clonotype was observed many times. The genes are TRBV27 and TRBJ2-3; D perhaps matches TRBD2 (6 bases). The length of the CDR3 is 17 residues. V lost 5 bases and J lost 2, with 20 bases in between. CDR1 and CDR2 from the germline V gene are MNHEY and SMNVEV (reference sequence). CDR3 sequence (DNA): TGTGCCAGCAGTAAAATATTGGAGGGTTTCACCACAGATACGCAGTATTTT. Its translation: CASSKILEGFTTDTQYF.

This chain joins TRBV9 and TRBJ2-7, with D possibly matching TRBD2 (6 bases). Trimming stripped 0 bases from V and 4 bases from J, with 17 bases between. The length of the CDR3 is 16 residues. CDR1 and CDR2 (germline): SGDLS, YYNGEE. The CDR3 is CASSVAGVGGPYEQYF. Here the CDR3 DNA reads TGTGCCAGCAGCGTAGCTGGGGTCGGGGGTCCTTACGAGCAGTACTTC.

In this sample, this clonotype turned up a few times. V is TRBV5-1 and J is TRBJ1-1, with D unresolved. The CDR3 runs 11 residues. Germline CDR1 SGHRS, CDR2 YFSETQ. With 5 bases removed from V and 5 bases from J, the gap between germline ends came to 7 bases. CDR3 in amino acids: CASRDGTEAFF. Written as DNA, the CDR3 is TGCGCCAGCAGGGACGGTACTGAAGCTTTCTTT.

This clonotype occurred many times. This rearrangement joins TRBV5-1 to TRBJ1-1; TRBD1 aligns across 7 bases. CDR3 length: 15 amino acids. Germline CDR1 and CDR2: SGHRS and YFSETQ. V shed 4 bases and J 0 bases; nucleotides not matched to a gene: 6. CDR3 nucleotide sequence: TGCGCCAGCAGCACGACAGGGAACATGAACACTGAAGCTTTCTTT. The encoded protein is CASSTTGNMNTEAFF.

This clonotype has just a few counts. V and J are TRBV10-3 and TRBJ1-1, with TRBD1 identical over 7 bases. Germline V gives CDR1 ENHRY, CDR2 SYGVKD. This CDR3 has 14 residues. V dropped 6 bases and J dropped 3; count of bases not matched to a gene: 7. The CDR3 protein is CAIRGDRADTEAFF. CDR3 nucleotide sequence: TGTGCCATCAGAGGAGACAGGGCGGACACTGAAGCTTTCTTT.

The V gene is TRBV5-1, the J gene TRBJ2-3, with D hard to call. The CDR3 loop spans 14 amino acids. Trimming pared 4 bases from V and 2 bases from J, leaving 11 bases between. Germline CDR1 reads SGHRS; CDR2 reads YFSETQ. CDR3 in DNA: TGCGCCAGCAGCGAAGGGTTAGTCACAGATACGCAGTATTTT. Protein sequence: CASSEGLVTDTQYF.

This rearrangement joins TRBV4-1 to TRBJ1-1, with D maybe TRBD1 (5 bases). CDR1 MGHRA and CDR2 YSYEKL come from the germline V gene. This CDR3 has 15 amino acids. V shed 4 bases and J shed 3 bases, with 15 bases lying between them. CDR3 coding DNA: TGCGCCAGCAGCCCACCTGCAGGGAGAGACACTGAAGCTTTCTTT. It specifies CASSPPAGRDTEAFF.

This clonotype has ten or more counts. The rearrangement joins TRBV6-1 to TRBJ2-7; 7 bases agree with TRBD1. CDR3 length equals 14 residues. Per the germline V gene, CDR1 is MNHNS and CDR2 is SASEGT. V shed 6 bases, J shed 0 bases, and the junction held 5 bases outside the gene matches. For the CDR3, the DNA is TGTGCCAGCAGCAGAGGGGGCAGCTCCTACGAGCAGTACTTC. It translates to CASSRGGSSYEQYF.

CDR3 coding DNA: TGTGCCTGGGTTACTCTCGATAGAGAGACCCAGTACTTC. This translates into CAWVTLDRETQYF. The rearrangement links TRBV5-4 to TRBJ2-5; D is ambiguous. The CDR3 extends over 13 amino acids. Per germline, CDR1 SGHNT and CDR2 YYREEE (reference sequence). Trimming cost V 10 bases and J 4 bases, with 17 bases left between them.

This clonotype was found many times. This sequence joins TRBV28 and TRBJ2-4, with 9 nucleotides matching TRBD1. V was clipped by 6 bases and J by 6 bases; unmatched bases: 9. CDR1 is MDHEN, CDR2 SYDVKM, per germline. The CDR3 is 15 amino acids. Written as DNA, the CDR3 is TGTGCCAGCAGGAAGCCTGGGACAGGGCTAAACATTCAGTACTTC. Protein: CASRKPGTGLNIQYF.

Points on this clonotype: One end of the junction is discordant with germline, which a read error may explain. J is TRBJ2-3 and V is TRBV7-2, with a possible D match to TRBD2 (7 bases). Per germline, CDR1 SGHTA and CDR2 FQGNSA. The length of the CDR3 is 14 residues. The CDR3 DNA sequence: TGTGCCAGCAGCTTAGGTGTGGGGGGGGCCTGGACAATATTT. Its protein is CASSLGVGGAWTIF.

V and J are TRBV19 and TRBJ1-5; TRBD1 is a possible D gene (6 bases). The V end was cut by 6 bases, the J end by 5 bases, with 17 bases between. Germline V gene sequence: CDR1 LNHDA, CDR2 SQIVND (reference sequence). This CDR3 comprises 15 residues. CDR3 DNA: TGTGCCAGTAGACCCACAGGGAAGTGGGATCAGCCCCAGCATTTT. It specifies CASRPTGKWDQPQHF.

This clonotype came up many times. J is TRBJ1-1 and V is TRBV12-3 or TRBV12-4, with D possibly being TRBD1 (6 bases). Trimming stripped 6 bases from V and 0 bases from J, with 14 bases between. CDR3 length equals 15 residues. DNA for the CDR3: TGTGCCAGCAGCCGCGAGGACAGCATGAACACTGAAGCTTTCTTT. Translating it yields CASSREDSMNTEAFF.

This clonotype was counted a single time. This rearrangement joins TRBV28 to TRBJ2-7; D call uncertain. The V and J ends lost 6 bases and 3 bases respectively, with 12 bases between them. The CDR3 is 13 amino acids. The V gene's germline CDR1 is MDHEN and CDR2 SYDVKM. The CDR3 loop reads CASSPGDYYEQYF. CDR3 bases: TGTGCCAGCAGCCCTGGGGATTACTACGAGCAGTACTTC.

This clonotype turned up a few times. V usage is TRBV30 and J usage is TRBJ1-5; tentatively, D is TRBD1 (6 bases). The CDR3 length is 16 residues. Per the germline V gene, CDR1 is GTSNPN and CDR2 is SVGIG (reference sequence). Trimming removed 1 base from V and 7 bases from J, with 20 bases in between. The DNA of the CDR3 is TGTGCCTGGAGTGATTCTCTTCAGGGGTCGAAACAGCCCCAGCATTTT. Its protein is CAWSDSLQGSKQPQHF. The variable domain in full, with the rest retrieved from reference TRBV30 and TRBJ1-5, is SQTIHQWPATLVQPVGSPLSLECTVEGTSNPNLYWYRQAAGRGLQLLFYSVGIGQISSEVPQNLSASRPQDRQFILSSKKLLLSDSGFYLCAWSDSLQGSKQPQHFGDGTRLSIL.

The chain joins TRBV6-1 to TRBJ2-3; D is tentatively TRBD1 or TRBD2 (5 bases each). The CDR3 has 14 residues. V gave up 4 bases and J gave up 5 bases, with 13 bases separating them. CDR1 is MNHNS, CDR2 SASEGT, per germline. The CDR3 spells CASSVRVQGDTQYF. CDR3 DNA sequence: TGTGCCAGCAGTGTGAGGGTTCAGGGAGATACGCAGTATTTT.

This clonotype was picked up a small number of times. The gene calls are TRBV5-6 and TRBJ2-7; D gene unclear. Per the germline V gene, CDR1 is SGHDT and CDR2 is YYEEEE. Deletions cut 2 bases from V and 0 bases from J, with 27 bases between. This CDR3 contains 20 residues. The CDR3 spells CASSFFLGKVWDFSSYEQYF. The CDR3 nucleotides read TGTGCCAGCAGCTTTTTTTTGGGGAAGGTTTGGGATTTCAGCTCCTACGAGCAGTACTTC. Full variable domain (remainder filled in from reference TRBV5-6 and TRBJ2-7): DAGVTQSPTHLIKTRGQQVTLRCSPKSGHDTVSWYQQALGQGPQFIFQYYEEEERQRGNFPDRFSGHQFPNYSSELNVNALLLGDSALYLCASSFFLGKVWDFSSYEQYFGPGTRLTVT.

In this sample, this clonotype turned up a few times. The CDR3 region is CASRATGSNEAFF. The CDR3 DNA reads TGTGCCAGCAGGGCAACAGGGTCGAATGAAGCTTTCTTT. The chain employs TRBV5-5 and TRBJ1-1; weak D call: TRBD1 (6 bases). Trimming left V 5 bases short and J 7 bases short, with 15 bases between. Germline V gene data show CDR1 as SGHKS and CDR2 as YYEKEE (reference sequence). CDR3 size: 13 residues.